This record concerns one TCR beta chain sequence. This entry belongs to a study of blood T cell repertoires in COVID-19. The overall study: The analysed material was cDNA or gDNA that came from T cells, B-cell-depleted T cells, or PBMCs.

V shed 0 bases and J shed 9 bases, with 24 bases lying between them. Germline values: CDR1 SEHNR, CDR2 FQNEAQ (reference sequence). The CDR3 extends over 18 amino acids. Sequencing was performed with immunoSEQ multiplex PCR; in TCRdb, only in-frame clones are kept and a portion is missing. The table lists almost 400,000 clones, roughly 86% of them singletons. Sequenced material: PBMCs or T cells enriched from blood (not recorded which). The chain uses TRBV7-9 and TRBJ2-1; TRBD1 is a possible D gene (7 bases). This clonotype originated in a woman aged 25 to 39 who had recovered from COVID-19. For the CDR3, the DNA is TGTGCCAGCAGCTTAGCCACATTTGGACCCAGGGGGGAAGGTGAGCAGTTCTTC. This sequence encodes CASSLATFGPRGEGEQFF.